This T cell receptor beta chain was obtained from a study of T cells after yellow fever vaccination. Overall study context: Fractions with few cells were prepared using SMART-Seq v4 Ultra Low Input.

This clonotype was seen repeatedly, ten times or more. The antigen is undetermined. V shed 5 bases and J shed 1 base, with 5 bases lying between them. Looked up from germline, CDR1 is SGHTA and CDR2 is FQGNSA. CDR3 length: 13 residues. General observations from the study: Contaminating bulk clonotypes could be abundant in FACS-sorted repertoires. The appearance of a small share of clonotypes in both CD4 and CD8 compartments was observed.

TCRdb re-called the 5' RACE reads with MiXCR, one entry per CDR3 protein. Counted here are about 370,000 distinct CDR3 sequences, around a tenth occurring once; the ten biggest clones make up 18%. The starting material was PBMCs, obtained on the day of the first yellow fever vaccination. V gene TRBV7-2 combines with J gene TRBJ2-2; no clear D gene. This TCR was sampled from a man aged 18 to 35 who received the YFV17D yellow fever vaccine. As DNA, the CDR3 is TGTGCCAGCAGCCTCAAGAACACCGGGGAGCTGTTTTTT. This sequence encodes CASSLKNTGELFF.